This T cell receptor beta chain comes out of a study of T-cell memory formation after mild COVID-19. Study-wide results and caveats: Whether second-wave clones peaking at day 37 were SARS-CoV-2 specific went unconfirmed. The study detected some responding clones in pre-infection memory, suggesting cross-reactive memory joined.

A note on this clonotype: The target antigen is unknown.

Each CDR3 protein gets one entry after TCRdb re-called the 5' RACE reads with MiXCR. Here the sample spans some 410,000 distinct CDR3 sequences, 23% being singletons. Trimming cost V 6 bases and J 6 bases; bases outside gene matches: 10. The CDR3 is 15 residues long. CDR1 is MNHEY and CDR2 is SVGEGT in the germline V gene. The source of this sequence is an adult woman who had mild COVID-19 (a few samples of this study predate the infection). Cell type and time point are not known. The sequenced sample consisted of PBMCs or a T cell subset sorted from them (not recorded which). V and J are TRBV6-2 or TRBV6-3 and TRBJ2-1, with 8 bases matching TRBD2. In nucleotides, the CDR3 is TGTGCCAGCAGCCTCTACACCGGGGGGGCCAATGAGCAGTTCTTC. It encodes CASSLYTGGANEQFF.